This TCR beta chain was sequenced for a study of OX40 agonist ivuxolimab in advanced cancers. Produced via immunoSEQ multiplex PCR; TCRdb's table is partial and in-frame only. This sample carries 13,000 or so clones, approximately 78% of them seen once, and the ten largest clones take over 13%. The TCR sequence derives from an adult with an advanced solid tumor such as melanoma, head and neck, liver or kidney cancer. The specimen was CD4+ or CD8+ T cells sorted from blood, collected in a trial of the OX40 agonist ivuxolimab.

Here the CDR3 reads CASSQYNEQFF. The CDR3 DNA sequence: TGTGCCAGCAGTCAGTACAATGAGCAGTTCTTC. The chain recombines TRBV6-5 with TRBJ2-1; D uncertain. V lost 5 bases to trimming and J lost 4 bases, with 3 bases between them. From germline, CDR1 is MNHEY and CDR2 SVGAGI. CDR3 length: 11 residues.